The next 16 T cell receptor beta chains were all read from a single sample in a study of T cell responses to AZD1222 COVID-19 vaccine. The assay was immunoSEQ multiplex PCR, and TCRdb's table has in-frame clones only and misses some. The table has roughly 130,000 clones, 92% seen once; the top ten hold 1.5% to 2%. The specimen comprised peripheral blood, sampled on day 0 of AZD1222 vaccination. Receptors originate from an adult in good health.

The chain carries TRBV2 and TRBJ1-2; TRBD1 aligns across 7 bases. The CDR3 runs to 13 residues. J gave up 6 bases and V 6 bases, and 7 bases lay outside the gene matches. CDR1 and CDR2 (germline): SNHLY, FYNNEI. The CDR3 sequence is CASSPGGGHGYTF. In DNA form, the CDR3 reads TGTGCCAGCAGCCCAGGAGGGGGCCATGGCTACACCTTC.

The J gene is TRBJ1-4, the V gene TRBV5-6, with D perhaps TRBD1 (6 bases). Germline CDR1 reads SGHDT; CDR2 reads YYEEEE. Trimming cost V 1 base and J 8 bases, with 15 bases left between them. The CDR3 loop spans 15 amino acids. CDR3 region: CASSLTGRGREKLFF. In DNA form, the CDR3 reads TGTGCCAGCAGCTTGACGGGCAGGGGCCGAGAAAAACTGTTTTTT.

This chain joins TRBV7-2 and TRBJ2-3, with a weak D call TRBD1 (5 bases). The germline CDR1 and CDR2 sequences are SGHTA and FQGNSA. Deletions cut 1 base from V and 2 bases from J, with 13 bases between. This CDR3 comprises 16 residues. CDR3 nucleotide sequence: TGTGCCAGCAGCTTAGATAGGGGCACAAACACAGATACGCAGTATTTT. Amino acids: CASSLDRGTNTDTQYF.

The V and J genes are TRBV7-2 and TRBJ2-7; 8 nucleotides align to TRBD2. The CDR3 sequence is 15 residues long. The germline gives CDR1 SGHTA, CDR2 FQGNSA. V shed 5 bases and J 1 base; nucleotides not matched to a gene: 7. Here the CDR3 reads CASSELAATSYEQYF. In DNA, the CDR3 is TGTGCCAGCAGCGAACTAGCGGCGACATCCTACGAGCAGTACTTC.

CDR3 sequence: CASSEERGYTEAFF. In DNA form, the CDR3 reads TGTGCCAGCAGTGAAGAACGGGGTTACACTGAAGCTTTCTTT. V is TRBV6-1 and J is TRBJ1-1; D remains unclear. This CDR3 region has 14 residues. Trimming took off 1 base at V and 3 bases at J, with 9 bases between the two ends. Germline-derived CDR1 and CDR2 are MNHNS and SASEGT.

The CDR3 spells CSFVGYTF. The CDR3 DNA follows: TGCAGTTTCGTCGGCTACACCTTC. The genes are TRBV29-1 and TRBJ1-2; D not certain. This CDR3 has 8 residues. Looked up from germline, CDR1 is SQVTM and CDR2 is ANQGSEA.

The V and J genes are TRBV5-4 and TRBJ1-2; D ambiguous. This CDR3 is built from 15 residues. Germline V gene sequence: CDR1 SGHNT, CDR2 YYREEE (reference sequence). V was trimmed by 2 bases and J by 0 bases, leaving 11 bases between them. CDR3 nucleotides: TGTGCCAGCAGCTTCGGGGTCGGGGCTAACTATGGCTACACCTTC. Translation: CASSFGVGANYGYTF.

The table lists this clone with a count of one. The CDR3 loop reads CASSLSGSGNTIYF. The CDR3 DNA is TGTGCCAGCAGCTTATCAGGGTCTGGAAACACCATATATTTT. This chain uses TRBV7-9 with TRBJ1-3, with D perhaps matching TRBD1 (5 bases). The V gene lost 2 bases and the J gene lost 1 base, with 6 bases spanning the gap. The CDR3 has 14 residues. The germline V gene has CDR1 SEHNR and CDR2 FQNEAQ (reference sequence).

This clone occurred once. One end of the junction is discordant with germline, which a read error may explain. CDR3 sequence reads: CAWSAPRTGNAEAFF. CDR3 nucleotide sequence: TGTGCCTGGAGTGCGCCCCGGACAGGGAACGCTGAAGCTTTCTTT. The V gene is TRBV30, the J gene TRBJ1-1, with 8 bases lining up with TRBD1. Per the germline V gene, CDR1 is GTSNPN and CDR2 is SVGIG (reference sequence). This CDR3 region has 15 residues.

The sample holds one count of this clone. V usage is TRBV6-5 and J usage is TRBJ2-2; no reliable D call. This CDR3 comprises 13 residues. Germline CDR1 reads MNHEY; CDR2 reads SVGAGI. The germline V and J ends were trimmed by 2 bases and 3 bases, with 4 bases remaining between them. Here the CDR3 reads CASSYGDTGELFF. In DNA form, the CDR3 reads TGTGCCAGCAGTTACGGAGACACCGGGGAGCTGTTTTTT.

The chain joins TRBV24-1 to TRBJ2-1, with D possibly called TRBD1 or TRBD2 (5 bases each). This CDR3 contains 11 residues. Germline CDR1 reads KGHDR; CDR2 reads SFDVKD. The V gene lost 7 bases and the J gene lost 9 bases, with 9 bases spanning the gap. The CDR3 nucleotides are TGTGCCACCAGCGAGGGGAGTGAGCAGTTCTTC. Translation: CATSEGSEQFF.

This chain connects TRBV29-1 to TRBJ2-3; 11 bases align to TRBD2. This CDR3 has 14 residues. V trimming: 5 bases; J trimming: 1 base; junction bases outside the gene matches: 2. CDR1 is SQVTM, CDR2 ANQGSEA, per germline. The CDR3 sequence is CSVSTSGGTDTQYF. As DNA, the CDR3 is TGCAGCGTTTCGACTAGCGGGGGCACAGATACGCAGTATTTT.

CDR3 protein: CASSEYQETQYF. The CDR3 bases are TGTGCCAGCAGTGAGTATCAAGAGACCCAGTACTTC. The chain links TRBV12-3 or TRBV12-4 to TRBJ2-5; D unresolved. The CDR3 contains 12 residues. V was cut by 5 bases and J by 2 bases, with 6 bases left in between.

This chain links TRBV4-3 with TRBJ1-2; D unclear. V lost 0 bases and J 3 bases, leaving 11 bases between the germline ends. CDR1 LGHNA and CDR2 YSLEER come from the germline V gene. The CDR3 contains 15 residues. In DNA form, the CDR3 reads TGCGCCAGCAGCCAAGAACGGACCTCCTACTATGGCTACACCTTC. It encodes CASSQERTSYYGYTF.

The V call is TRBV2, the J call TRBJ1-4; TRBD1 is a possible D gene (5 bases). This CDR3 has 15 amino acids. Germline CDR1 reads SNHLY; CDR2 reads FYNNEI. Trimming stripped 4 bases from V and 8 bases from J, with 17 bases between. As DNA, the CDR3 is TGTGCCAGCAGTGGGCTTATGGGACGGAGCGAAAAACTGTTTTTT. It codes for CASSGLMGRSEKLFF.

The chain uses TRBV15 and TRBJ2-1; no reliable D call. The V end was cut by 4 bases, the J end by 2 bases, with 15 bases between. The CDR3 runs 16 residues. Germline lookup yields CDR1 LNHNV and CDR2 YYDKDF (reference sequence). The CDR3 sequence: CATSMLRSKTYNEQFF. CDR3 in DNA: TGTGCCACCAGCATGCTGCGATCGAAGACCTACAATGAGCAGTTCTTC.